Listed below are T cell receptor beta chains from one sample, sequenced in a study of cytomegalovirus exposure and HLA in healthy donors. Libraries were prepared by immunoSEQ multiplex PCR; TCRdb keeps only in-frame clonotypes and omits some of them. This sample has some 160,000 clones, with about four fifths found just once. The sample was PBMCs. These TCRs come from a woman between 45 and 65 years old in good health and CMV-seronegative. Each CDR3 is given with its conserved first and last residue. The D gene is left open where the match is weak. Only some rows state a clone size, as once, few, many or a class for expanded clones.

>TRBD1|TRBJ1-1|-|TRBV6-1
TGTGCCAGCAGTGAGTGGGGAACAGGGGGTGAAGCTTTCTTT
CASSEWGTGGEAFF
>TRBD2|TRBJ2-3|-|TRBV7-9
TGTGCCAGCAGCTTAGAGTCTCTAGCGGGGGGCACAGATACGCAGTATTTT
CASSLESLAGGTDTQYF
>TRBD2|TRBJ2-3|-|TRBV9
TGTGCCAGCAGCGTCATAGCGGGGGACACAGATACGCAGTATTTT
CASSVIAGDTDTQYF
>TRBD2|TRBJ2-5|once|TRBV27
TGTGCCAGCAGTTCACTAGCGAACGCTCAAGAGACCCAGTACTTC
CASSSLANAQETQYF
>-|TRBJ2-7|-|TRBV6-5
TGTGCCAGCAGTTACCTCCGGCAGGCGTCTACGGACGAGCAGTACTTC
CASSYLRQASTDEQYF
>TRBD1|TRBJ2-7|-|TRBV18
TGTGCCAGCTCAAAGCGGGACAGGGGTCTCAACGAGCAGTACTTC
CASSKRDRGLNEQYF
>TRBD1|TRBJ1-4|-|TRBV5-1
TGCGCCAGCAGCTTGGGGGACAGTGGGTATGAAAAACTGTTTTTT
CASSLGDSGYEKLFF
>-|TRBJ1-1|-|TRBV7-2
TGTGCCAGCAGCTTACAATACGCGTCTTACACTGAAGCTTTCTTT
CASSLQYASYTEAFF
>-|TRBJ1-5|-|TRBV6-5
TGTGCCAGCAGTTACTCCGGCAGGGGCAATCAGCCCCAGCATTTT
CASSYSGRGNQPQHF
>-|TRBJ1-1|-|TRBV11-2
TGTGCCAGCAGCCAACAGGCTAACACTGAAGCTTTCTTT
CASSQQANTEAFF
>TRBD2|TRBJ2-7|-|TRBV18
TGTGCCAGCTCACAGATGCTGATGCGGGAGGGCAACGAGCAGTACTTC
CASSQMLMREGNEQYF
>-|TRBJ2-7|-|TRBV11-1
TGTGCCAGCAGCTCAAAAAGCCTTACGGGGGAGCAGTACTTC
CASSSKSLTGEQYF
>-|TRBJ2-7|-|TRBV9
TGTGCCAGCAGCGGGGGATCGAGGGCAATTTACGAGCAGTACTTC
CASSGGSRAIYEQYF
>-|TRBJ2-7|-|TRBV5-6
TGTGCCAGCAGCCAACGCGTTACGAAGCAGTACTTC
CASSQRVTKQYF
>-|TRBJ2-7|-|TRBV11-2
TGTGCCAGCAGCTTGAATCGGGGAAGTGCATACGAGCAGTACTTC
CASSLNRGSAYEQYF
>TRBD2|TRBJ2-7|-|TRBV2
TGTGCCAGCAGCGGGACTAGCGACTACTCCTACGAGCAGTACTTC
CASSGTSDYSYEQYF
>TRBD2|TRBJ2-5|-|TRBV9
TGTGCCAGCAGCAACGGACTAGCGCCTCAAGAGACCCAGTACTTC
CASSNGLAPQETQYF
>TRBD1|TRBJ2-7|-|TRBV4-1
TGCGCCAGCAGCCGGGGACAGGGTGAATACGAGCAGTACTTC
CASSRGQGEYEQYF
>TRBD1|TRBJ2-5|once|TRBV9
TGTGCCAGCAGCGTAGTTGGGACAGCACGTTTAGAGACCCAGTACTTC
CASSVVGTARLETQYF
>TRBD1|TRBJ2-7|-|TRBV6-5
TGTGCCAGCAGCCTCGGACAGGGGCCCTACGAGCAGTACTTC
CASSLGQGPYEQYF
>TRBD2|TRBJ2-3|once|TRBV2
TGTGCCAGCAGAGCTTTTGGGGGGGATAGCACAGATACGCAGTATTTT
CASRAFGGDSTDTQYF
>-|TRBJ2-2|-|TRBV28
TGTGCCAGCAGTTTTGCAGGGTACGGGGAGCTGTTTTTT
CASSFAGYGELFF
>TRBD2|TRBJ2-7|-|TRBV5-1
TGCGCCAGCAGCCTGGGACTAGCGGGGCTCTCCTACGAGCAGTACTTC
CASSLGLAGLSYEQYF
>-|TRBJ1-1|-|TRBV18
TGTGCCAGCTCCCTTACGGGGGGCACTGAAGCTTTCTTT
CASSLTGGTEAFF
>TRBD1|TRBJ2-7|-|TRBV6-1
TGTGCCAGCAGTGAGACACAGGGGACCTACGAGCAGTACTTC
CASSETQGTYEQYF
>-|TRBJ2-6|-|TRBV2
TGTGCCAGCAGTGAGGCGGGTAGGGGGGCCAACGTCCTGACTTTC
CASSEAGRGANVLTF
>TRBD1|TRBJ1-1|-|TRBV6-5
TGTGCCAGCAGTTTAGGACAGGACACTGAAGCTTTCTTT
CASSLGQDTEAFF
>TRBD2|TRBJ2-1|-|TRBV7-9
TGTGCCAGCAGCTTAGCGGGACTAGCGTACAATGAGCAGTTCTTC
CASSLAGLAYNEQFF
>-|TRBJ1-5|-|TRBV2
TGTGCCAGCAGCCGGACTTATGATCAGCCCCAGCATTTT
CASSRTYDQPQHF
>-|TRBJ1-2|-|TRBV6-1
TGTGCCAGCAGCGCCTCAGGGTTACCTGGCTACACCTTC
CASSASGLPGYTF
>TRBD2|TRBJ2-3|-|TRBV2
TGTGCCAGCATTAAAGTGGAGCGGGAGGGCACAGATACGCAGTATTTT
CASIKVEREGTDTQYF
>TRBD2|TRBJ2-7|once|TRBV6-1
TGTGCCAGCAGTGACCGGTGGGCTAGCGGACCTACCTACGAGCAGTACTTC
CASSDRWASGPTYEQYF
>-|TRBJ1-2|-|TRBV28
TGTGCCAGCAGTTTCGGGGGGTATGGCTACACCTTC
CASSFGGYGYTF